A selection of T cell receptor beta chains follows, all from one sample in a study of blood T cell repertoires in COVID-19. The repertoire was sequenced with immunoSEQ multiplex PCR; TCRdb's copy has only in-frame clones and lacks some. This sample has 200,000 to 250,000 clones, with around 89% found just once. Sequenced material: PBMCs or T cells enriched from blood (not recorded which). These receptors came from a woman aged 30 to 39 who had recovered from COVID-19. Each CDR3 is given with its conserved first and last residue. A D gene is named only where the DNA matches it firmly. Not all rows give a size; the values are once, few, many and, for expanded clones, a class.

size,V,J,D,CDR3,DNA
-,TRBV28,TRBJ2-3,TRBD2,CASSLILASGSTDTQYF,TGTGCCAGCAGTTTAATCCTGGCTAGCGGGAGTACAGATACGCAGTATTTT
-,TRBV2,TRBJ2-1,-,CASSAYVNEQFF,TGTGCCAGCAGTGCCTACGTTAATGAGCAGTTCTTC
-,TRBV19,TRBJ1-1,-,CASSIMWGVRPEAFF,TGTGCCAGTAGTATTATGTGGGGGGTGAGACCTGAAGCTTTCTTT
-,TRBV30,TRBJ1-1,-,CAWSKGINTEAFF,TGTGCCTGGAGTAAGGGGATCAACACTGAAGCTTTCTTT
-,TRBV7-9,TRBJ1-5,TRBD1,CASSFGTDQPQHF,TGTGCCAGCAGCTTTGGGACAGATCAGCCCCAGCATTTT
-,TRBV19,TRBJ1-1,-,CASSIASGRRIMNTEAFF,TGTGCCAGTAGTATAGCGTCGGGTAGGAGGATAATGAACACTGAAGCTTTCTTT
-,TRBV9,TRBJ1-1,TRBD1,CASSAGQGANTEAFF,TGTGCCAGCAGCGCGGGACAGGGGGCGAACACTGAAGCTTTCTTT
once,TRBV6-1,TRBJ1-1,-,CASSFSAGNTEAFF,TGTGCCAGCAGTTTTTCAGCAGGGAACACTGAAGCTTTCTTT
-,TRBV7-6,TRBJ1-2,TRBD1,CASSPLQGKGYTF,TGTGCCAGCAGCCCACTACAGGGGAAAGGCTACACCTTC
-,TRBV28,TRBJ2-3,TRBD2,CASSDRTSGTDTQYF,TGTGCCAGCAGTGACAGGACTAGCGGTACAGATACGCAGTATTTT
-,TRBV28,TRBJ1-5,-,CASSLSQGGQPQHF,TGTGCCAGCAGTCTTTCACAGGGAGGGCAGCCCCAGCATTTT
-,TRBV30,TRBJ2-5,-,CAWSAVPETQYF,TGTGCCTGGAGTGCGGTTCCAGAGACCCAGTACTTC
-,TRBV15,TRBJ2-5,TRBD2,CATSRGSSGRQTQYF,TGTGCCACCAGCAGGGGCTCTAGCGGGAGACAGACCCAGTACTTC
-,TRBV28,TRBJ2-7,TRBD1,CASSLPGQGKREQYF,TGTGCCAGCAGTTTACCGGGACAGGGGAAGCGCGAGCAGTACTTC
-,TRBV27,TRBJ1-1,TRBD1,CASSFTGDRNTEAFF,TGTGCCAGCAGTTTCACAGGGGACCGGAACACTGAAGCTTTCTTT
-,TRBV7-2,TRBJ1-1,-,CASSGGGFSTEAFF,TGTGCCAGCAGCGGGGGGGGGTTTTCCACTGAAGCTTTCTTT
-,TRBV7-2,TRBJ2-7,-,CASSLEPGSYEQYF,TGTGCCAGCAGCTTAGAGCCTGGCTCCTACGAGCAGTACTTC
-,TRBV5-1,TRBJ2-1,-,CASSLDSYNEQFF,TGCGCCAGCAGCTTGGATAGCTACAATGAGCAGTTCTTC
-,TRBV19,TRBJ2-2,-,CASSITGAGRFFSTGELFF,TGTGCCAGTAGTATAACTGGGGCTGGGCGGTTTTTCTCCACCGGGGAGCTGTTTTTT
few,TRBV30,TRBJ1-6,-,CAWTQGQGGSPLHF,TGTGCCTGGACCCAAGGGCAGGGTGGTTCACCCCTCCACTTT
-,TRBV30,TRBJ2-7,TRBD2,CAWGRGGVAYEQYF,TGTGCCTGGGGGCGTGGGGGGGTAGCCTACGAGCAGTACTTC
-,TRBV5-6,TRBJ1-1,-,CASSFLGGRNTEAFF,TGTGCCAGCAGCTTTCTCGGGGGGCGGAACACTGAAGCTTTCTTT
-,TRBV3-1/TRBV3-2,TRBJ2-3,-,CASSRTAMGTDTQYF,TGTGCCAGCAGCCGGACAGCTATGGGGACAGATACGCAGTATTTT
-,TRBV28,TRBJ2-1,-,CASSFTGWPYNEQFF,TGTGCCAGCAGTTTTACAGGGTGGCCCTACAATGAGCAGTTCTTC
-,TRBV11-2,TRBJ1-6,-,CASSLIRSGKPSPLHF,TGTGCCAGCAGCTTAATACGTTCAGGGAAACCTTCACCCCTCCACTTT
-,TRBV19,TRBJ2-3,-,CASGRNTDTQYF,TGTGCCAGTGGGAGGAACACAGATACGCAGTATTTT
-,TRBV7-7,TRBJ2-1,-,CASSLGSDRYNEQFF,TGTGCTAGCAGCCTGGGATCGGACAGATACAATGAGCAGTTCTTC
-,TRBV27,TRBJ2-3,-,CASSLGEGGDTQYF,TGTGCCAGCAGTTTGGGGGAGGGGGGGGATACGCAGTATTTT
-,TRBV6-4,TRBJ2-1,-,CASSDSGGGNEQFF,TGTGCCAGCAGTGACTCCGGGGGTGGCAATGAGCAGTTCTTC
-,TRBV14,TRBJ2-1,-,CASSFHRAEQFF,TGTGCCAGCAGCTTCCACAGGGCAGAGCAGTTCTTC